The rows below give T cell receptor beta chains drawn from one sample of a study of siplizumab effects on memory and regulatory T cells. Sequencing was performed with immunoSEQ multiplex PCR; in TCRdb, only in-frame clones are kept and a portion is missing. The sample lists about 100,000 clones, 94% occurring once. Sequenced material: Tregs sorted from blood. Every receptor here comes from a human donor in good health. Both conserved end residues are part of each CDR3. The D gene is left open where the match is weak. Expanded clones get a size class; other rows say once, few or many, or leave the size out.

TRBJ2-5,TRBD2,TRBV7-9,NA,CASSLGLAATGETQYF,TGTGCCAGCAGCTTAGGACTAGCGGCTACAGGAGAGACCCAGTACTTC
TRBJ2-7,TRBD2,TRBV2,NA,CASSPGTSVSYEQYF,TGTGCCAGCAGCCCCGGGACTAGTGTTTCCTACGAGCAGTACTTC
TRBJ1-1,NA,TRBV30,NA,CAWSLQWDAEAFF,TGTGCCTGGAGCTTACAATGGGACGCTGAAGCTTTCTTT
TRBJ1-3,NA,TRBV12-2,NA,CASRGRRERSSGNTIYF,TGTGCAAGTCGCGGACGGAGGGAGCGAAGCTCTGGAAACACCATATATTTT
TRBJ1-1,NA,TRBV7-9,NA,CASSKIGPLRDTEAFF,TGTGCCAGCAGCAAAATAGGTCCACTAAGGGACACTGAAGCTTTCTTT
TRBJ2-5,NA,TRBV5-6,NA,CASSLEIGTQYF,TGTGCCAGCAGCTTGGAGATAGGGACCCAGTACTTC
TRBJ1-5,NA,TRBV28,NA,CASSPASGYQPQHF,TGTGCCAGCAGCCCAGCATCAGGATATCAGCCCCAGCATTTT
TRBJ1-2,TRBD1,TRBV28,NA,CASSLDRGAGGYTF,TGTGCCAGCAGTTTAGACAGGGGCGCGGGGGGCTACACCTTC
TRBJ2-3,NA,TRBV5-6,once,CASSWAYLTTDTQYF,TGTGCCAGCAGCTGGGCATACTTGACCACGGATACGCAGTATTTT
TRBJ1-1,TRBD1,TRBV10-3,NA,CAISEKQGGAGLNTEAFF,TGTGCCATCAGTGAAAAACAGGGGGGCGCAGGTCTGAACACTGAAGCTTTCTTT
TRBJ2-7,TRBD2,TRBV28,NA,CASIGAGLAGGRYEQYF,TGTGCCAGCATAGGGGCGGGACTAGCGGGAGGCCGCTACGAGCAGTACTTC
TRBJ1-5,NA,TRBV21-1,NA,CASRTRTQGSNQPQHF,TGTGCCAGCAGGACCAGGACTCAGGGTAGCAATCAGCCCCAGCATTTT
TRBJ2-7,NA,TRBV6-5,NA,CASSYRGVSYEQYF,TGTGCCAGCAGTTACCGGGGAGTTAGCTACGAGCAGTACTTC
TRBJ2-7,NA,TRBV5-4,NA,CASSHQNGPYEQYF,TGTGCCAGCAGTCATCAAAACGGTCCCTACGAGCAGTACTTC
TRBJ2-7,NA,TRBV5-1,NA,CASSLAGGSSYEQYF,TGCGCCAGCAGCTTGGCAGGGGGGAGCTCCTACGAGCAGTACTTC
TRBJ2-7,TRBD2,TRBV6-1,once,CASSGRTSSREQYF,TGTGCCAGCAGTGGACGGACTAGTTCCCGGGAGCAGTACTTC
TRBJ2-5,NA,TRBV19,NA,CASSRGGWRETQYF,TGTGCCAGTAGTCGCGGGGGCTGGAGAGAGACCCAGTACTTC
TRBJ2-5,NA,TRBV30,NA,CAWSSPGRGETQYF,TGTGCCTGGAGTTCCCCCGGCAGGGGAGAGACCCAGTACTTC
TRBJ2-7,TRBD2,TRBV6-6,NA,CASNGLAGIDEQYF,TGTGCCAGCAACGGACTAGCGGGAATCGACGAGCAGTACTTC
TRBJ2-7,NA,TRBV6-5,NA,CASSSHIDREQYF,TGTGCCAGCAGTTCCCATATCGATCGCGAGCAGTACTTC
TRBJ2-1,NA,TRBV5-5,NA,CASSLFGDNEQFF,TGTGCCAGCAGCTTGTTTGGAGACAATGAGCAGTTCTTC
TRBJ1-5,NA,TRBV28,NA,CASSLWGTTKGNQPQHF,TGTGCCAGCAGTTTGTGGGGCACTACCAAGGGCAATCAGCCCCAGCATTTT
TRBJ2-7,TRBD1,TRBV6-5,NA,CASSYWGQTTYEQYF,TGTGCCAGCAGTTACTGGGGACAGACTACCTACGAGCAGTACTTC
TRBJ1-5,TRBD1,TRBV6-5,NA,CASGDRVGNQPQHF,TGTGCCAGCGGGGACAGGGTGGGAAATCAGCCCCAGCATTTT
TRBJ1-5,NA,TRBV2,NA,CASSEIRVWDQPQHF,TGTGCCAGCAGTGAAATCAGGGTATGGGATCAGCCCCAGCATTTT
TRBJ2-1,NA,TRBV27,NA,CASSLWGRATRGLMFF,TGTGCCAGCAGTTTATGGGGCAGAGCTACCAGGGGCCTTATGTTCTTC
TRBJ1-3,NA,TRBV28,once,CASSRAGNTIYF,TGTGCCAGCAGCCGCGCTGGTAACACCATATATTTT
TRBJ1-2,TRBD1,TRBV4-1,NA,CASSPEDRGRTNYGYTF,TGCGCCAGCAGCCCTGAGGACAGGGGGCGTACTAACTATGGCTACACCTTC
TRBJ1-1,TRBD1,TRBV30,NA,CARSRDRETEAFF,TGTGCCCGATCCCGGGACAGGGAGACTGAAGCTTTCTTT
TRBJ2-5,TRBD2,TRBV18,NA,CASSPASGEETQYF,TGTGCCAGCTCACCGGCCAGCGGGGAAGAGACCCAGTACTTC
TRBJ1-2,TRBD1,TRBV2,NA,CASAGDTGGRAGYTF,TGTGCCAGCGCCGGGGATACAGGGGGCCGAGCGGGCTACACCTTC
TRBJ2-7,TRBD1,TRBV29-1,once,CSVSETGGYEQYF,TGCAGCGTTTCAGAGACAGGGGGCTACGAGCAGTACTTC
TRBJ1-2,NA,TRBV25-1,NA,CASSDQPYGYTF,TGTGCCAGCAGTGATCAACCCTACGGCTACACCTTC
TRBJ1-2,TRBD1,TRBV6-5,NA,CASSRQGTVYGYTF,TGTGCCAGCAGTCGACAGGGGACAGTCTATGGCTACACCTTC
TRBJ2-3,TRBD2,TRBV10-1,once,CASSAGLAGYTDTQYF,TGCGCCAGCAGTGCTGGCCTAGCGGGTTACACAGATACGCAGTATTTT
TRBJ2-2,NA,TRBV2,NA,CASSRQGETGELFF,TGTGCCAGCAGTCGGCAGGGTGAGACCGGGGAGCTGTTTTTT
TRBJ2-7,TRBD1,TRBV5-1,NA,CASSPGTGMYEQYF,TGCGCCAGCAGCCCCGGGACAGGGATGTACGAGCAGTACTTC
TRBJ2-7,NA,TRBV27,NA,CASSLTWGRTYEQYF,TGTGCCAGCAGTTTAACTTGGGGACGGACCTACGAGCAGTACTTC
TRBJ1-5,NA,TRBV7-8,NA,CASSSDSYSNQPQHF,TGTGCCAGCAGCTCAGACAGCTATAGCAATCAGCCCCAGCATTTT
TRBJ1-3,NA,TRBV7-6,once,CASSQVGAGNTIYF,TGTGCCAGCAGCCAAGTGGGGGCTGGAAACACCATATATTTT
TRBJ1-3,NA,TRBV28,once,CATRGGVRGNTIYF,TGTGCCACCCGCGGGGGAGTGAGAGGAAACACCATATATTTT
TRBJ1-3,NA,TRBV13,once,CASSRGRGTGNTIYF,TGTGCCAGCAGCCGGGGACGGGGAACTGGAAACACCATATATTTT
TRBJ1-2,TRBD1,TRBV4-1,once,CASSQDDRGLYGYTF,TGCGCCAGCAGCCAAGATGACAGGGGGCTCTATGGCTACACCTTC
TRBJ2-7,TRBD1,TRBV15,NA,CATSRQGVTYEQYF,TGTGCCACCAGCAGACAGGGGGTCACCTACGAGCAGTACTTC
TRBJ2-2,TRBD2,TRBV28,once,CATHGTGRADGELFF,TGTGCCACCCACGGGACCGGGAGGGCCGACGGGGAGCTGTTTTTT
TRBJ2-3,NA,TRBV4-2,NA,CASSPPGVGPAQYF,TGTGCCAGCAGCCCCCCAGGTGTTGGGCCTGCGCAGTATTTT
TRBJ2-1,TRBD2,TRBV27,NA,CASSFLTSGRSKDQYNEQFF,TGTGCCAGCAGTTTCCTGACTAGCGGGAGGTCCAAAGATCAGTACAATGAGCAGTTCTTC
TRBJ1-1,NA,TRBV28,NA,CASGRTPEAFF,TGTGCCAGCGGCCGAACACCCGAAGCTTTCTTT